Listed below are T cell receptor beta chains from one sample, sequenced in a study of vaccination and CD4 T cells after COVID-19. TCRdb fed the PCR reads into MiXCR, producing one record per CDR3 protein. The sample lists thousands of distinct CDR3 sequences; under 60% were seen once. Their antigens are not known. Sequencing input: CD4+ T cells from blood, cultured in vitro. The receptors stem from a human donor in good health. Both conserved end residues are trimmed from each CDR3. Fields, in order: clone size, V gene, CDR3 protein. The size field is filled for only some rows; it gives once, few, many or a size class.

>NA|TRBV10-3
ASDRALADPDTQY
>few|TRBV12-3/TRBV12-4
ASSLWGGETQY
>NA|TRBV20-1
SARGLGSRGYT
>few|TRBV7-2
ASSLDVGSNQPQH
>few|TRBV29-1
SVVAGLGYNEQF
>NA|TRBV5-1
ASSPLQGRGETQY
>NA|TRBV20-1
SASRTGGVYGYT
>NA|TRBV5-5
ASSSAYGYT
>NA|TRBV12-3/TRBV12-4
ASSGGVETQY
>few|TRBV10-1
ATSGRSYNEQF
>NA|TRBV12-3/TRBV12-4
ASSLQGDTEAF
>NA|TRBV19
ASSIDRLAGVNEQF
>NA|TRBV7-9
ASSLGEVLGGETQY
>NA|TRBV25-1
ASSEYGSRTHEQY
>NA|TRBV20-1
SANPGSDGYT
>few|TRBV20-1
SARVLLSWGAEGNSPLH
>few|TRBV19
ASGTSSNYGYT
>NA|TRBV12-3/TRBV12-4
ASSLGLAGSSGELF
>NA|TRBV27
ASSFRGGNTEAF
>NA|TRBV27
ASSTRQNNQPQH
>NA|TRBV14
ASSQDLSPGYTDTQY
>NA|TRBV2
ASSEDVGRNSPLH
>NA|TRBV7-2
ASSLGGAGGAYEQY
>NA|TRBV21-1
ASSGRGGHLNTEAF
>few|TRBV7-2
ASSLVGAQNIQY
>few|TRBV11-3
ASSLDLDTQY
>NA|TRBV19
ASSSQGAANYGYT
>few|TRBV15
ATSRQYPGQGGSEAF
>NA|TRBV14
ASSQQHQGAYNEQF
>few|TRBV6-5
ASSYPGQGASGANVLT
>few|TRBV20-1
SARALGTQGGL
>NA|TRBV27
ASSYSHEGGNTGELF
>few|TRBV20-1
SARLPSGSQVFRTDTQY
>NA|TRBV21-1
ASSKGWDSRREQY
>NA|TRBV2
ASSVRDRGQAF
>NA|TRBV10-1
ASSESGTYEQY
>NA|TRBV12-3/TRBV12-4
ATGLADTQY
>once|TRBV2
ASSEEFSNQPQH
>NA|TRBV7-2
ASSPRRMNTEAF
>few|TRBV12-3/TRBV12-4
ASSLQGIRDQPQH
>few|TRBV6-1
ASSLSGAGSMNTEAF
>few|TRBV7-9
ASTIEETQY
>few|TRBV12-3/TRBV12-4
ASRRGTNGYT
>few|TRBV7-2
ASSTHLTGELF
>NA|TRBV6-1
ASMVPGRGYEQY
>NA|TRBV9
ASSVAGTRPSEQY
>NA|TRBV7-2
ASSPALAWDEQF
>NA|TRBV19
ASGRGGEQY
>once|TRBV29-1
SIRQGRAYEQY
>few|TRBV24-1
ATSSLGGETQY
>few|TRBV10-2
ASSPDGYVYT
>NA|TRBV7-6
ASSLFTGELNQPQH